This is a list of T cell receptor beta chains from one sample in a study of T cell changes during pregnancy in multiple sclerosis. Using immunoSEQ multiplex PCR, the repertoire was profiled, and TCRdb retains in-frame clones only, with some absent. The table shows about 110,000 clones, with approximately 91% occurring only once. Sequencing was performed on peripheral blood, taken after pregnancy. These receptors originate from a female donor with multiple sclerosis, enrolled in a pregnancy study. The CDR3 runs from the conserved cysteine through the conserved F or W. The D gene is left open where the match is weak. Clone size is shown for a subset of rows, as once, few, many or a class of expanded clone.

J gene,D gene,clone size,V gene,CDR3 DNA,CDR3 protein
TRBJ1-5,NA,NA,TRBV15,TGTGCCACCAGCAGACCCCCAAGGGCAGGGGAACAGCCCCAGCATTTT,CATSRPPRAGEQPQHF
TRBJ1-1,TRBD1,NA,TRBV7-9,TGTGCCAGCAGCTTCCGGACAGGGGGGAACACTGAAGCTTTCTTT,CASSFRTGGNTEAFF
TRBJ2-7,NA,NA,TRBV29-1,TGCAGCGTTGGACCAGACAGGACGAGGTACGAGCAGTACTTC,CSVGPDRTRYEQYF
TRBJ1-2,TRBD1,NA,TRBV5-6,TGTGCCAGCAGCCCCGGGGACAGGCGGGCCCATTTCTATGGCTACACCTTC,CASSPGDRRAHFYGYTF
TRBJ1-4,NA,once,TRBV6-1,TGTGCCACCGGAACAGGGTCTACTAATGAAAAACTGTTTTTT,CATGTGSTNEKLFF
TRBJ2-7,NA,NA,TRBV6-5,TGTGCCAGCAGGGTCGGGGGGCCATTCAACGAGCAGTACTTC,CASRVGGPFNEQYF
TRBJ1-1,NA,once,TRBV19,TGTGCCAGTAGGCACCAGGGCGGTGGGATCCTAAGTCAAGCTTTCTTT,CASRHQGGGILSQAFF
TRBJ1-2,NA,NA,TRBV5-4,TGTGCCAGCAGCCCTAGAGGCAGCGTCTATGGCTACACCTTC,CASSPRGSVYGYTF
TRBJ1-3,TRBD1,NA,TRBV2,TGTGCCAGCAGACAGGGGAGTGGAAACACCATATATTTT,CASRQGSGNTIYF
TRBJ1-1,NA,NA,TRBV7-2,TGTGCCAGCAGCTCTCGCGGGCACACTGAAGCTTTCTTT,CASSSRGHTEAFF
TRBJ1-1,NA,NA,TRBV19,TGTGCCAGTAAGCACTTGAACACTGAAGCTTTCTTT,CASKHLNTEAFF
TRBJ2-7,TRBD1,NA,TRBV15,TGTGCCACCAGCGGGACGAGACAGGGGGGAGAGCAGTACTTC,CATSGTRQGGEQYF
TRBJ1-4,NA,few,TRBV30,TGTGCCTGGAAGGTTGGCAGGGGTATTGAAAAACTGTTTTTT,CAWKVGRGIEKLFF
TRBJ1-1,TRBD1,NA,TRBV19,TGTGCCAGTAGTACAATATTACAGGGGGCGGACACTGAAGCTTTCTTT,CASSTILQGADTEAFF
TRBJ1-1,NA,NA,TRBV5-1,TGCGCCAGCAGCTTGGGACGGGGTGGGAACACTGAAGCTTTCTTT,CASSLGRGGNTEAFF
TRBJ1-1,NA,NA,TRBV27,TGTGCCAGCAGTTTGTACAGGGACACTGAAGCTTTCTTT,CASSLYRDTEAFF
TRBJ2-6,TRBD1,once,TRBV5-6,TGTGCCAGCAGCTTTACAGGGGTTGGGGCCAACGTCCTGACTTTC,CASSFTGVGANVLTF
TRBJ2-7,NA,NA,TRBV2,TGTGCCAGCAGTGAATCCGGGTCCGAGCAGTACTTC,CASSESGSEQYF
TRBJ2-2,TRBD1,NA,TRBV7-9,TGTGCCAGCAGCTTATCCCCCAGGGGGCTAACTACCGGGGAGCTGTTTTTT,CASSLSPRGLTTGELFF
TRBJ1-1,NA,NA,TRBV30,TGTGCCTGGATACCGGGTTACACTGAAGCTTTCTTT,CAWIPGYTEAFF
TRBJ1-6,TRBD1,NA,TRBV27,TGTGCCAGCGCGGACAGGGGCTATAATTCACCCCTCCACTTT,CASADRGYNSPLHF
TRBJ1-1,NA,NA,TRBV12-5,TGTGCTAGTGGGGTTGGCACAGGGTACACTGAAGCTTTCTTT,CASGVGTGYTEAFF
TRBJ1-3,NA,NA,TRBV19,TGTGCCAGTAGTATAGCTCGGGGAGGAGCTGTCTCTGGAAACACCATATATTTT,CASSIARGGAVSGNTIYF
TRBJ2-1,TRBD2,NA,TRBV11-2,TGTGCCAGCAGCTTAAGTGGGGGGGACGAGCAGTTCTTC,CASSLSGGDEQFF
TRBJ1-5,NA,NA,TRBV6-5,TGTGCCAGCAGTTCGACGAGGGGGAAAGGCAATCAGCCCCAGCATTTT,CASSSTRGKGNQPQHF
TRBJ2-7,NA,NA,TRBV13,TGTGCCAGCAGCCCGAGTTCCTACGAGCAGTACTTC,CASSPSSYEQYF
TRBJ2-1,NA,NA,TRBV7-2,TGTGCCAGCAGCTTATCGGGTGGTGAGCAGTTCTTC,CASSLSGGEQFF
TRBJ1-2,NA,NA,TRBV13,TGTGCCAGCAGCTTACAACAGCTAACCTATGGCTACACCTTC,CASSLQQLTYGYTF
TRBJ2-1,TRBD2,NA,TRBV5-6,TGTGCCAGCAGCCCAGCCGGGACTAGCGGGGGTAGGTCCTACAATGAGCAGTTCTTC,CASSPAGTSGGRSYNEQFF